What follows are 7 T cell receptor beta chains derived from one specimen sequenced in a study of OX40 agonist ivuxolimab in advanced cancers. Some clones are missing from TCRdb's copy, which holds only in-frame ones; the method was immunoSEQ multiplex PCR. The table shows 77,000 or so clones, with about 90% occurring only once. This specimen was CD4+ or CD8+ T cells sorted from blood, taken in a trial of the OX40 agonist ivuxolimab. The receptor source for this set is an adult with an advanced solid tumor such as melanoma, head and neck, liver or kidney cancer.

The chain employs TRBV7-5 and TRBJ2-1; the table's D call, TRBD2, has no DNA check behind it. TRBV7-5 is an annotated pseudogene. The CDR3 has 18 residues. DNA for the CDR3: TGTGCCAGAAAACATTTAGCGGGACCTGCCCTCTCCTACAATGAGCAGTTCTTC. This gives the protein CARKHLAGPALSYNEQFF.

The V call is TRBV6-6, the J call TRBJ2-1, with 8 bases aligning to TRBD2. This CDR3 has 15 residues. Germline V gives CDR1 MNHNY, CDR2 SVGAGI (reference sequence). V dropped 6 bases and J dropped 10; count of bases not matched to a gene: 14. The CDR3 DNA is TGTGCCAGCAGCCCGACTAGCGCCTCGCGCGGGGAGCAGTTCTTC. The encoded protein is CASSPTSASRGEQFF.

V usage is TRBV10-3 and J usage is TRBJ1-3, with D maybe TRBD1 (6 bases). Germline V gives CDR1 ENHRY, CDR2 SYGVKD. The V end was cut by 3 bases, the J end by 0 bases, with 18 bases between. This CDR3 contains 18 residues. CDR3 loop: CAISDPRGVKSSGNTIYF. CDR3 coding DNA: TGTGCCATCAGTGATCCGAGGGGGGTTAAGAGCTCTGGAAACACCATATATTTT.

The chain carries TRBV29-1 and TRBJ2-3; D gene unclear. The CDR3 sequence is 12 residues long. Germline CDR1 is SQVTM and CDR2 is ANQGSEA. V dropped 3 bases and J dropped 6 bases, with 10 bases sitting between them. CDR3 DNA sequence: TGCAGCGTTGATGCGTTATCCGATACGCAGTATTTT. It codes for CSVDALSDTQYF.

The rearrangement joins TRBV4-2 to TRBJ2-5, with D tentatively TRBD2 (6 bases). The CDR3 loop spans 15 amino acids. V gave up 1 base and J gave up 5 bases, with 14 bases separating them. CDR1 and CDR2 from the germline V gene are LGHNA and YNFKEQ. The CDR3 DNA follows: TGTGCCAGCAGCCAAGGCCCCGGACGGGGGGAGACCCAGTACTTC. This sequence encodes CASSQGPGRGETQYF.

V usage is TRBV7-2 and J usage is TRBJ2-7; no firm D call. The CDR3 consists of 14 residues. Germline CDR1 reads SGHTA; CDR2 reads FQGNSA. V shed 0 bases and J shed 6 bases, with 12 bases lying between them. The CDR3 loop reads CASSLAGSGFEQYF. CDR3 nucleotides: TGTGCCAGCAGCTTAGCGGGCTCGGGTTTCGAGCAGTACTTC.

V and J are TRBV2 and TRBJ2-1; 8 nucleotides line up with TRBD2. The length of the CDR3 is 13 residues. Germline V gene lookup returns CDR1 SNHLY and CDR2 FYNNEI. Trimming took 6 bases from V and 7 from J; bases not matched to a gene: 5. Here the CDR3 reads CASSGERGNEQFF. CDR3 nucleotides: TGTGCCAGCAGCGGGGAGCGGGGGAATGAGCAGTTCTTC.